The 21 T cell receptor beta chains reported below all come from one sample, sequenced in a study of a mutant IDH1 vaccine in newly diagnosed glioma. Assay used: immunoSEQ multiplex PCR; TCRdb lists only in-frame clones, some missing. This table holds roughly 32,000 clones, 80% to 85% found once. The time point is: baseline, week 1 (first vaccination visit). Treatment denoted: pre-vaccination baseline after standard-of-care therapy. Sequencing used peripheral blood mononuclear cells (PBMCs), obtained from a glioma patient treated with radiotherapy, temozolomide or both. These receptors all come from a man aged 45-65 years with glioma. Some clones in this sample may be carry-over from other donors' samples.

This clone came up once. V usage is TRBV11-3 and J usage is TRBJ2-1; D uncertain. V lost 2 bases to trimming and J lost 9 bases, with 11 bases between them. Germline CDR1 reads SGHNT; CDR2 reads YENEEA. This CDR3 has 13 amino acids. The CDR3 is CASSLNSVGEQFF. The CDR3 region has the DNA TGTGCCAGCAGCTTAAATTCGGTGGGTGAGCAGTTCTTC.

The V gene is TRBV5-1, the J gene TRBJ2-1; D is possibly TRBD2 (6 bases). The germline V and J ends were trimmed by 1 base and 5 bases, with 19 bases remaining between them. The CDR3 covers 17 residues. CDR1 and CDR2 from the germline V gene are SGHRS and YFSETQ. CDR3 region: CASSLFYDGSPDNEQFF. As DNA, the CDR3 is TGCGCCAGCAGCTTGTTCTATGACGGGAGTCCCGACAATGAGCAGTTCTTC.

The chain joins TRBV30 to TRBJ2-7; D not certain. This CDR3 contains 13 residues. Germline lookup yields CDR1 GTSNPN and CDR2 SVGIG (reference sequence). The V gene lost 5 bases and the J gene lost 1 base, with 12 bases spanning the gap. Here the CDR3 DNA reads TGTGCCTGGGGTAGAGGCCAATCCTACGAGCAGTACTTC. Residues: CAWGRGQSYEQYF.

The chain employs TRBV7-9 and TRBJ1-1; tentative D call: TRBD1 (5 bases). The CDR3 totals 15 residues. Trimming took 5 bases from V and 11 from J, leaving 24 bases between them. Germline lookup yields CDR1 SEHNR and CDR2 FQNEAQ (reference sequence). CDR3 bases: TGTGCCAGCAGCCCCCCGGTCGGGACCACCGATCGGGCTTTCTTT. As protein: CASSPPVGTTDRAFF.

This clone was seen a handful of times. This rearrangement joins TRBV5-1 to TRBJ2-7, with 8 nucleotides matching TRBD1. The CDR3 runs to 16 residues. Trimming cost V 0 bases and J 2 bases; bases outside gene matches: 7. The V gene's germline CDR1 is SGHRS and CDR2 YFSETQ. DNA of the CDR3: TGCGCCAGCAGCTTGGCCGCGACAGGGGACGCCTACGAGCAGTACTTC. Translation gives CASSLAATGDAYEQYF. The full variable domain, rest sourced from reference TRBV5-1 and TRBJ2-7, is KAGVTQTPRYLIKTRGQQVTLSCSPISGHRSVSWYQQTPGQGLQFLFEYFSETQRNKGNFPGRFSGRQFSNSRSEMNVSTLELGDSALYLCASSLAATGDAYEQYFGPGTRLTVT.

V usage is TRBV7-9 and J usage is TRBJ2-2; 8 bases agree with TRBD1. V trimming: 9 bases; J trimming: 1 base; junction bases outside the gene matches: 1. This CDR3 comprises 13 residues. CDR1 and CDR2 from the germline V gene are SEHNR and FQNEAQ (reference sequence). The CDR3 DNA is TGTGCCAGGACAGGGGAGAACACCGGGGAGCTGTTTTTT. This sequence encodes CARTGENTGELFF. Together with reference TRBV7-9 and TRBJ2-2, the CDR3 gives the full variable domain: DTGVSQNPRHKITKRGQNVTFRCDPISEHNRLYWYRQTLGQGPEFLTYFQNEAQLEKSRLLSDRFSAERPKGSFSTLEIQRTEQGDSAMYLCARTGENTGELFFGEGSRLTVL.

The sample holds one count of this clone. A read error may produce the germline difference seen at one junction end. The genes are TRBV18 and TRBJ2-7; TRBD1 matches 7 bases. The germline gives CDR1 KGHSH, CDR2 LQKENI. This CDR3 is 12 amino acids long. The CDR3 spells CASSPDRDEQYF. In DNA, the CDR3 is TGTGCCAGCTCACCCGACAGGGACGAACAGTACTTC. The full variable domain, with the rest looked up from reference TRBV18 and TRBJ2-7, is NAGVMQNPRHLVRRRGQEARLRCSPMKGHSHVYWYRQLPEEGLKFMVYLQKENIIDESGMPKERFSAEFPKEGPSILRIQQVVRGDSAAYFCASSPDRDEQYFGPGTRLTVT.

The CDR3: CASSRRQGGETQYF. The CDR3 bases are TGTGCCAGCAGCCGCCGGCAGGGGGGCGAGACCCAGTACTTC. This chain joins TRBV7-2 and TRBJ2-5; weak D call: TRBD1 (7 bases). Per germline, CDR1 SGHTA and CDR2 FQGNSA. CDR3 length: 14 residues. V dropped 5 bases and J dropped 5 bases, with 15 bases sitting between them.

The V and J genes are TRBV4-2 and TRBJ1-1; perhaps TRBD1 as D (5 bases). The germline V gene encodes CDR1 LGHNA and CDR2 YNFKEQ. This CDR3 is 15 amino acids long. V lost 0 bases and J 1 base, leaving 9 bases between the germline ends. This CDR3 reads CASSQERGRNTEAFF. The CDR3 nucleotides are TGTGCCAGCAGCCAAGAGAGGGGCAGGAACACTGAAGCTTTCTTT.

This sequence joins TRBV7-2 and TRBJ2-6; weak D call: TRBD2 (5 bases). CDR3 length: 15 residues. Trimming left V 8 bases short and J 4 bases short, with 15 bases between. The germline V gene encodes CDR1 SGHTA and CDR2 FQGNSA. The CDR3 protein is CASGTNGVGANVLTF. CDR3 sequence (DNA): TGTGCCAGCGGAACGAACGGGGTGGGGGCCAACGTCCTGACTTTC.

This clone was recorded once. The gene calls are TRBV11-3 and TRBJ2-1; 8 bases are a match to TRBD2. The CDR3 sequence is 14 residues long. CDR1 is SGHNT, CDR2 YENEEA, per germline. With 1 base clipped from V and 10 bases from J, the junction kept 6 bases outside the gene matches. This chain's CDR3 is CASSLVWRGEEQFF. CDR3 DNA sequence: TGTGCCAGCAGCTTAGTGTGGCGGGGGGAAGAGCAGTTCTTC.

The chain joins TRBV5-5 to TRBJ1-6, with 8 positions matching TRBD1. This CDR3 contains 15 residues. CDR1 is SGHKS, CDR2 YYEKEE, per germline (reference sequence). Trimming cost V 2 bases and J 10 bases; bases outside gene matches: 8. The CDR3 bases are TGTGCCAGCAGCTTAATAACAGGGGGGGAATCACCCCTCCACTTT. Residues: CASSLITGGESPLHF.

The chain has TRBV5-1 and TRBJ1-4, with 8 positions matching TRBD1. The germline V gene has CDR1 SGHRS and CDR2 YFSETQ. J lost 14 bases, V lost 1 base, and 13 bases had no gene match. The CDR3 runs 15 residues. CDR3 sequence (DNA): TGCGCCAGCAGCTTGTCCCCCCTGGAGACAGGGGCCCTGTTTTTT. This encodes CASSLSPLETGALFF.

This clone was recorded a few times. The chain uses TRBV5-4 and TRBJ1-6; D uncertain. The CDR3 length is 14 residues. CDR1 is SGHNT, CDR2 YYREEE, per germline (reference sequence). The V end was cut by 1 base, the J end by 8 bases, with 10 bases between. The CDR3, as DNA: TGTGCCAGCAGCTTGAAGTCCATGGATTCACCCCTCCACTTT. Its translation is CASSLKSMDSPLHF.

The rearrangement uses TRBV28 and TRBJ1-1, with D possibly TRBD1 on 6 matching bases. Germline CDR1 MDHEN, CDR2 SYDVKM. V was cut by 6 bases and J by 4 bases, with 18 bases left in between. The CDR3 loop spans 15 amino acids. CDR3: CASRTTGFRGTEAFF. CDR3 bases: TGTGCCAGCAGGACAACAGGGTTCAGGGGCACTGAAGCTTTCTTT.

This chain connects TRBV18 to TRBJ2-2, with D uncertain. Deletions cut 2 bases from V and 6 bases from J, with 10 bases between. Germline loops: CDR1 KGHSH, CDR2 LQKENI. This CDR3 is built from 14 residues. DNA for the CDR3: TGTGCCAGCTCACCAAAAACAGACGCCGGGGAGCTGTTTTTT. This translates into CASSPKTDAGELFF.

This chain links TRBV15 with TRBJ2-3, with 7 positions matching TRBD2. The CDR3 loop spans 16 amino acids. The germline V gene has CDR1 LNHNV and CDR2 YYDKDF (reference sequence). V lost 1 base to trimming and J lost 4 bases; unmatched junction nucleotides: 8. The DNA for the CDR3 is TGTGCCACCAGCAGAGCGGCGGGAGAGGGTGCAGATACGCAGTATTTT. Protein product: CATSRAAGEGADTQYF.

This chain joins TRBV27 and TRBJ1-5, with 7 bases lining up with TRBD1. Germline V gene data show CDR1 as MNHEY and CDR2 as SMNVEV (reference sequence). The CDR3 spans 15 residues. Germline trimming cut 6 bases from V and 0 bases from J; bases unmatched to any gene: 5. This chain's CDR3 is CASRWTGLSNQPQHF. The CDR3 region has the DNA TGTGCCAGCAGGTGGACAGGACTTAGCAATCAGCCCCAGCATTTT.

The rearrangement uses TRBV2 and TRBJ1-1; perhaps TRBD1 as D (6 bases). The V end was cut by 6 bases, the J end by 4 bases, with 15 bases between. This CDR3 comprises 14 residues. The V gene's germline CDR1 is SNHLY and CDR2 FYNNEI. CDR3 amino acids: CASSPDRTRTEAFF. The CDR3 bases are TGTGCCAGCAGCCCCGACAGGACGCGCACTGAAGCTTTCTTT.

V and J are TRBV7-9 and TRBJ1-1, with unresolved D. The CDR3 consists of 12 residues. Germline CDR1 SEHNR, CDR2 FQNEAQ (reference sequence). CDR3 sequence reads: CATLSGNTEAFF. Written as DNA, the CDR3 is TGTGCGACGCTTTCGGGCAACACTGAAGCTTTCTTT.

V and J are TRBV7-8 and TRBJ1-1; D not certain. This CDR3 is 12 amino acids long. Trimming shortened V by 5 bases and J by 2 bases, and 6 bases separated the two germline ends. Germline V gives CDR1 SGHVS, CDR2 FQNEAQ. The CDR3 nucleotides are TGTGCCAGCAGCCCGTTTAACACTGAAGCTTTCTTT. Amino acids: CASSPFNTEAFF.